Below are 28 T cell receptor beta chains sequenced from a single sample in a study of cytomegalovirus exposure and HLA in healthy donors. The PCR had 60 Vbeta and 13 Jbeta primers. Here immunoSEQ multiplex PCR was the method, and the copy in TCRdb shows in-frame clones only, minus some. Of 60,000 or so clones in the sample, approximately 75% were seen once. The material sequenced was PBMCs. These receptors all stem from a man between 45 and 60 years old in good health and CMV-seropositive.

This chain uses TRBV5-1 with TRBJ2-7, with 11 bases lining up with TRBD2. There are 15 residues in the CDR3. Trimming cost V 1 base and J 3 bases; bases outside gene matches: 3. The germline CDR1 and CDR2 sequences are SGHRS and YFSETQ. CDR3 coding DNA: TGCGCCAGCAGCTTGCTGGGACTAGCGGTCTACGAGCAGTACTTC. Its protein product is CASSLLGLAVYEQYF.

V and J are TRBV5-1 and TRBJ2-7; D may be TRBD1 (6 bases). V was pared by 1 base and J by 5 bases, with 7 bases between. From germline, CDR1 is SGHRS and CDR2 YFSETQ. This CDR3 spans 12 amino acids. The CDR3 reads CASSLTGHEQYF. CDR3 nucleotide sequence: TGCGCCAGCAGCTTGACAGGGCACGAGCAGTACTTC.

Written as DNA, the CDR3 is TGTGCTAGTGGACCTACGGCGGGGCCTTTCTCCTACGAGCAGTACTTC. Protein: CASGPTAGPFSYEQYF. This chain links TRBV12-5 with TRBJ2-7; D is possibly TRBD2 (6 bases). Germline-derived CDR1 and CDR2 are LGHNT and FRNRAP. V was cut by 6 bases and J by 0 bases, with 18 bases left in between. The CDR3 runs 16 residues.

The chain recombines TRBV9 with TRBJ1-1; the D is unclear. V was trimmed by 0 bases and J by 5 bases, leaving 8 bases between them. This CDR3 contains 13 residues. Looked up from germline, CDR1 is SGDLS and CDR2 is YYNGEE. The CDR3, as DNA: TGTGCCAGCAGCGTAGACAGAAGGACTGAAGCTTTCTTT. Translating it yields CASSVDRRTEAFF. Drawing the rest from reference TRBV9 and TRBJ1-1, the complete variable domain is DSGVTQTPKHLITATGQRVTLRCSPRSGDLSVYWYQQSLDQGLQFLIQYYNGEERAKGNILERFSAQQFPDLHSELNLSSLELGDSALYFCASSVDRRTEAFFGQGTRLTVV.

V usage is TRBV5-6 and J usage is TRBJ2-7; 8 bases fit TRBD1. The CDR3 is 13 amino acids. The V and J ends lost 6 bases and 5 bases, in that order; junction bases with no gene match: 7. Per the germline V gene, CDR1 is SGHDT and CDR2 is YYEEEE. The DNA of the CDR3 is TGTGCCAGCAACCCAGGGGGCAGGAACGAGCAGTACTTC. Residues: CASNPGGRNEQYF.

The chain couples TRBV11-3 to TRBJ2-7; TRBD1 agrees at 7 bases. CDR1 and CDR2 from the germline V gene are SGHNT and YENEEA. This CDR3 is 13 amino acids long. Trimming removed 0 bases from V and 6 bases from J; junction bases left unmatched: 2. CDR3 sequence (DNA): TGTGCCAGCAGCTTAGATGACAGGGCCGAGCAGTACTTC. As protein: CASSLDDRAEQYF.

V and J are TRBV2 and TRBJ1-5; no clear D gene. V shed 8 bases and J shed 0 bases, with 8 bases lying between them. In germline, CDR1 is SNHLY, CDR2 FYNNEI. The CDR3 contains 13 residues. The CDR3 DNA is TGTGCCAGCCTTGGGAGTAGCAATCAGCCCCAGCATTTT. As protein: CASLGSSNQPQHF.

The chain joins TRBV14 to TRBJ2-2; 9 positions match TRBD2. Germline CDR1 is SGHDN and CDR2 is FVKESK. This CDR3 has 16 residues. V shed 3 bases and J 6 bases; nucleotides not matched to a gene: 8. CDR3 sequence: CASSQRGRAGPGELFF. The CDR3 DNA reads TGTGCCAGCAGCCAGCGCGGGAGGGCCGGTCCCGGGGAGCTGTTTTTT. Combining the CDR3 with reference TRBV14 and TRBJ2-2 gives the whole variable domain EAGVTQFPSHSVIEKGQTVTLRCDPISGHDNLYWYRRVMGKEIKFLLHFVKESKQDESGMPNNRFLAERTGGTYSTLKVQPAELEDSGVYFCASSQRGRAGPGELFFGEGSRLTVL.

This sequence joins TRBV5-6 and TRBJ1-4, with 7 nucleotides matching TRBD1. This CDR3 comprises 14 residues. The germline V gene has CDR1 SGHDT and CDR2 YYEEEE. V gave up 4 bases and J gave up 5 bases; unmatched junction bases: 5. CDR3 in amino acids: CASSLGGQNEKLFF. The DNA for the CDR3 is TGTGCCAGCAGCCTGGGGGGACAGAATGAAAAACTGTTTTTT.

This clone was seen more than once but under ten times. Mismatch with germline at one junction end may stem from a read error. The chain is built from TRBV27 and TRBJ1-2, with D possibly matching TRBD1 (5 bases). The CDR3 covers 15 residues. Germline loops: CDR1 MNHEY, CDR2 SMNVEV (reference sequence). The CDR3 protein is CGSSLATGGDYGYTF. In DNA form, the CDR3 reads TGTGGCAGCAGTTTGGCCACTGGGGGGGATTATGGCTACACCTTC.

The genes are TRBV6-1 and TRBJ2-1, with D unclear. CDR1 is MNHNS and CDR2 is SASEGT in the germline V gene. The CDR3 spans 12 residues. Trimming left V 4 bases short and J 8 bases short, with 9 bases between. CDR3 in amino acids: CASSVSFHEQFF. CDR3 bases: TGTGCCAGCAGTGTTAGCTTCCATGAGCAGTTCTTC.

The rearrangement joins TRBV10-3 to TRBJ2-1; D might be TRBD2 (6 bases). Trimming left V 2 bases short and J 4 bases short, with 12 bases between. Germline CDR1 ENHRY, CDR2 SYGVKD. CDR3 length equals 15 residues. The CDR3 nucleotides read TGTGCCATCAGTGAGGGGACTTCGCTGTACAATGAGCAGTTCTTC. Its protein is CAISEGTSLYNEQFF.

This clone came up once. The V gene is TRBV7-2, the J gene TRBJ1-1; 7 bases are shared with TRBD1. This CDR3 contains 16 residues. Germline V gene lookup returns CDR1 SGHTA and CDR2 FQGNSA. V lost 3 bases and J lost 0; bases outside the gene matches: 7. CDR3 residues: CASSFRQGWLNTEAFF. The CDR3 DNA is TGTGCCAGCAGCTTCAGACAGGGTTGGTTGAACACTGAAGCTTTCTTT.

The rearrangement links TRBV6-5 to TRBJ2-7, with a possible D match to TRBD2 (5 bases). The CDR3 has 13 amino acids. Germline CDR1 is MNHEY and CDR2 is SVGAGI. V dropped 7 bases and J dropped 1 base, with 11 bases sitting between them. The DNA for the CDR3 is TGTGCCAGCACCAAGGGAGCATCCTACGAGCAGTACTTC. This encodes CASTKGASYEQYF.

The chain employs TRBV10-3 and TRBJ1-1, with D maybe TRBD1 (5 bases). The CDR3 is made up of 15 amino acids. CDR1 and CDR2 (germline): ENHRY, SYGVKD. Trimming removed 3 bases from V and 1 base from J, with 12 bases in between. CDR3 residues: CAISDVPGANTEAFF. The DNA of the CDR3 is TGTGCCATCAGTGATGTCCCTGGGGCGAACACTGAAGCTTTCTTT.

This clone was picked up one time. V is TRBV28 and J is TRBJ2-5, with a weak D call TRBD1 (6 bases). CDR3 length equals 13 residues. Germline loops: CDR1 MDHEN, CDR2 SYDVKM. V was trimmed by 4 bases and J by 5 bases, leaving 11 bases between them. CDR3 sequence (DNA): TGTGCCAGCAGTTCAGGGGCGCGGGAGACCCAGTACTTC. It is translated as CASSSGARETQYF.

This sequence joins TRBV2 and TRBJ2-7; 13 nucleotides match TRBD2. V was clipped by 6 bases and J by 2 bases; unmatched bases: 10. The CDR3 has 17 amino acids. Germline loops: CDR1 SNHLY, CDR2 FYNNEI. In nucleotides, the CDR3 is TGTGCCAGCAGAACTACCCGTGGACTAGCGGGAGCCTACGAGCAGTACTTC. Amino acids: CASRTTRGLAGAYEQYF.

V is TRBV5-1 and J is TRBJ2-3, with D possibly being TRBD2 (7 bases). Trimming pared 0 bases from V and 0 bases from J, leaving 14 bases between. From germline, CDR1 is SGHRS and CDR2 YFSETQ. The CDR3 is made up of 17 amino acids. The CDR3 coding sequence is TGCGCCAGCAGCTTGGATCTGGGGGGGCCTAGCACAGATACGCAGTATTTT. Translated: CASSLDLGGPSTDTQYF.

The J gene is TRBJ2-7, the V gene TRBV6-6, with unresolved D. CDR1 and CDR2 from the germline V gene are MNHNY and SVGAGI (reference sequence). Trimming shortened V by 2 bases and J by 0 bases, and 5 bases separated the two germline ends. This CDR3 is built from 13 residues. CDR3 sequence (DNA): TGTGCCAGCAGTTACGCGAGCTCCTACGAGCAGTACTTC. It specifies CASSYASSYEQYF.

The chain is built from TRBV4-3 and TRBJ2-1; 13 nucleotides match TRBD2. This CDR3 region has 18 residues. Germline V lookup: CDR1 LGHNA, CDR2 YSLEER. The V and J ends lost 0 bases and 7 bases, in that order; junction bases with no gene match: 9. The CDR3, as DNA: TGCGCCAGCAGCCAAGATCCCTCCGGGACTAGCGGGGCTAATGAGCAGTTCTTC. This encodes CASSQDPSGTSGANEQFF.

The V and J genes are TRBV5-3 and TRBJ2-7; a weak D match, TRBD2 (6 bases). TRBV5-3 is an open reading frame, and its role is uncertain. This CDR3 has 20 amino acids. The germline V and J ends were trimmed by 0 bases and 3 bases, with 28 bases remaining between them. The chain's CDR3 is CARSLVYPGTRASPFYEQYF. The CDR3 DNA sequence: TGTGCCAGAAGCTTGGTCTACCCCGGGACTCGTGCCTCCCCCTTCTACGAGCAGTACTTC.

Comments on this clone: One end of the junction is discordant with germline, which a read error may explain. The rearrangement joins TRBV28 to TRBJ1-6; no reliable D call. Germline V lookup: CDR1 MDHEN, CDR2 SYDVKM. The CDR3 length is 12 residues. In DNA form, the CDR3 reads TGTGCCAGCAGCCCGCCCGGAGGAGGGCCCGGGTGG. Protein product: CASSPPGGGPGW.

J is TRBJ1-3 and V is TRBV6-5; possible D gene TRBD1, 5 bases. The V end lost 4 bases, the J end lost 4 bases, and 11 bases lay between the germline ends. The CDR3 covers 14 residues. The germline gives CDR1 MNHEY, CDR2 SVGAGI. In DNA form, the CDR3 reads TGTGCCAGCAGTTTCACAGGTCCCGGAAACACCATATATTTT. Encoded protein: CASSFTGPGNTIYF.

The V gene is TRBV9, the J gene TRBJ2-7; 7 nucleotides line up with TRBD2. Germline V lookup: CDR1 SGDLS, CDR2 YYNGEE. J gave up 4 bases and V 3 bases, and 7 bases lay outside the gene matches. This CDR3 comprises 14 residues. CDR3 loop: CASSAKRETYEQYF. The DNA of the CDR3 is TGTGCCAGCAGCGCCAAGCGGGAAACGTACGAGCAGTACTTC.

J is TRBJ2-5 and V is TRBV7-7; D perhaps matches TRBD1 (6 bases). Trimming left V 4 bases short and J 5 bases short, with 17 bases between. Germline CDR1 reads SSHAT; CDR2 reads FNYEAQ (reference sequence). The CDR3 extends over 15 amino acids. The CDR3 is CASSSIRGARETQYF. CDR3 coding DNA: TGTGCCAGCAGCTCAATCAGGGGAGCTCGGGAGACCCAGTACTTC.

The chain recombines TRBV30 with TRBJ2-5, with D unclear. Germline loops: CDR1 GTSNPN, CDR2 SVGIG (reference sequence). V gave up 3 bases and J gave up 11 bases, with 13 bases separating them. The CDR3 runs to 11 residues. Written as DNA, the CDR3 is TGTGCCTGGAGCGTAAAATCTGAGCAGTACTTC. This codes for CAWSVKSEQYF. The full variable domain, completed using reference TRBV30 and TRBJ2-5, is SQTIHQWPATLVQPVGSPLSLECTVEGTSNPNLYWYRQAAGRGLQLLFYSVGIGQISSEVPQNLSASRPQDRQFILSSKKLLLSDSGFYLCAWSVKSEQYFGPGTRLLVL.

This chain joins TRBV10-3 and TRBJ2-7; 7 bases map to TRBD1. V shed 2 bases and J 6 bases; nucleotides not matched to a gene: 4. The CDR3 extends over 13 amino acids. The germline V gene has CDR1 ENHRY and CDR2 SYGVKD. The CDR3 reads CAISENRQGEQYF. The CDR3 coding sequence is TGTGCCATCAGTGAGAATCGACAGGGCGAGCAGTACTTC.

V usage is TRBV6-6 and J usage is TRBJ1-1, with 7 positions matching TRBD1. CDR1 and CDR2 from the germline V gene are MNHNY and SVGAGI (reference sequence). Unmatched junction bases numbered 9, after V lost 4 bases and J lost 4 bases. The CDR3 is made up of 15 amino acids. DNA of the CDR3: TGTGCCAGCAGTTTTTTAGAGACAGGGCGCACTGAAGCTTTCTTT. Protein: CASSFLETGRTEAFF.